This TCR beta chain was retrieved from a study of shared clonotypes between healthy human individuals. The assay was immunoSEQ multiplex PCR, and TCRdb's table has in-frame clones only and misses some. The sample records around 2.1 million clones, just over 90% being singletons. This clone occurred once. Germline CDR1 is MNHNS and CDR2 is SASEGT. Trimming removed 7 bases at V and 1 base at J, with 15 bases between. CDR3 length: 15 amino acids. Terminally differentiated effector memory CD45RA+ cells were excluded from the naive CD8 cells, which were CD45RO-negative and positively selected for CCR7. Sequences were obtained from naive CD8+ T cells from PBMCs. This clonotype was obtained from a man between 18 and 35 years old in good health. Some clones in this sample may be carry-over from other donors' samples. V is TRBV6-1 and J is TRBJ2-3; D perhaps matches TRBD1 (5 bases). Here the CDR3 DNA reads TGTGCCAGCAAGTCTCAAGGACACCGCACAGATACGCAGTATTTT. Its translation: CASKSQGHRTDTQYF.